These 13 T cell receptor beta chains were sequenced from one sample in a study of CD8 T cells in ankylosing spondylitis. Study observations and caveats: Characteristic, it appeared, of ankylosing spondylitis blood was a TCR beta motif of fewer than 10 highly homologous variants.

TCRdb analysed the 5' RACE reads with MiXCR anew, one entry per CDR3 protein. Of approximately 550,000 distinct CDR3 sequences listed, roughly 13% are singletons. These receptors have no identified antigens. The sample taken for sequencing was blood, either unsorted or a sorted T cell fraction (not recorded which). The receptors stem from a male donor with ankylosing spondylitis.

This clonotype was recorded at least ten times. The gene calls are TRBV12-3 or TRBV12-4 and TRBJ1-2; weak D call: TRBD1 (5 bases). Between the trimmed V and J ends, which lost 3 bases and 2 bases, there was a span of 10 bases. The CDR3 consists of 14 residues. The CDR3 here is CASSLTGANYGYTF. CDR3 sequence (DNA): TGTGCCAGCAGTTTGACTGGGGCGAACTATGGCTACACCTTC.

The chain combines TRBV9 with TRBJ2-3; D might be TRBD2 (6 bases). Germline-derived CDR1 and CDR2 are SGDLS and YYNGEE. There are 14 residues in the CDR3. V was cut by 5 bases and J by 4 bases, with 14 bases left in between. This CDR3 reads CASSPEGSPDTQYF. DNA for the CDR3: TGTGCCAGCAGTCCGGAGGGTAGCCCAGATACGCAGTATTTT.

This clonotype was counted only a few times. CDR3 residues: CASSRARTSDTGELFF. CDR3 DNA sequence: TGTGCCAGCAGCCGGGCCCGGACTAGTGATACCGGGGAGCTGTTTTTT. The J gene is TRBJ2-2, the V gene TRBV4-2; 7 positions agree with TRBD2. V shed 4 bases, J shed 5 bases, and the junction held 10 bases outside the gene matches. Germline values: CDR1 LGHNA, CDR2 YNFKEQ. The CDR3 covers 16 residues.

The J gene is TRBJ1-4, the V gene TRBV6-1; TRBD1 is a possible D gene (5 bases). Trimming removed 6 bases from V and 7 bases from J, with 12 bases in between. Germline CDR1 and CDR2: MNHNS and SASEGT. The CDR3 sequence is 13 residues long. The CDR3 protein is CASRPREGEKLFF. The CDR3 nucleotides are TGTGCCAGCAGGCCCAGGGAGGGTGAAAAACTGTTTTTT.

The chain has TRBV20-1 and TRBJ1-5; no firm D call. This CDR3 spans 15 amino acids. Germline V gives CDR1 DFQATT, CDR2 SNEGSKA (reference sequence). V gave up 0 bases and J gave up 4 bases, with 13 bases separating them. The CDR3 nucleotides are TGCAGTGCTAGAGATTTACCGTACGGTAATCAGCCCCAGCATTTT. This encodes CSARDLPYGNQPQHF.

This clonotype was observed a few times. V usage is TRBV5-1 and J usage is TRBJ1-1; D is undetermined. Germline V gives CDR1 SGHRS, CDR2 YFSETQ. The CDR3 is 14 residues long. Trimming left V 0 bases short and J 1 base short, with 7 bases between. The CDR3 region has the DNA TGCGCCAGCAGCTTGGAGAGGACGAACACTGAAGCTTTCTTT. This gives the protein CASSLERTNTEAFF. Full variable domain (missing parts from reference TRBV5-1 and TRBJ1-1): KAGVTQTPRYLIKTRGQQVTLSCSPISGHRSVSWYQQTPGQGLQFLFEYFSETQRNKGNFPGRFSGRQFSNSRSEMNVSTLELGDSALYLCASSLERTNTEAFFGQGTRLTVV.

This clonotype showed up many times. J is TRBJ2-1 and V is TRBV7-8; D call uncertain. The germline V and J ends were trimmed by 5 bases and 7 bases, with 12 bases remaining between them. This CDR3 contains 13 residues. Germline V gene sequence: CDR1 SGHVS, CDR2 FQNEAQ. Here the CDR3 reads CASSPRTRNEQFF. The CDR3 DNA reads as TGTGCCAGCAGCCCTAGGACCCGGAATGAGCAGTTCTTC. The entire variable domain, with the rest obtained from reference TRBV7-8 and TRBJ2-1, is as follows: GAGVSQSPRYKVAKRGQDVALRCDPISGHVSLFWYQQALGQGPEFLTYFQNEAQLDKSGLPSDRFFAERPEGSVSTLKIQRTQQEDSAVYLCASSPRTRNEQFFGPGTRLTVL.

In this sample, this clonotype turned up a few times. The V call is TRBV20-1, the J call TRBJ2-7, with 12 bases matching TRBD2. The trim removed 0 bases at V and 4 bases at J, leaving 7 bases unmatched. Germline CDR1 is DFQATT and CDR2 is SNEGSKA (reference sequence). The CDR3 is made up of 16 amino acids. This CDR3 reads CSARDRLAGGRYEQYF. The DNA of the CDR3 is TGCAGTGCTAGAGATAGGCTAGCGGGAGGGCGGTACGAGCAGTACTTC.

This clonotype has a handful of counts. J is TRBJ2-2 and V is TRBV7-9; TRBD1 might be the D (5 bases). V was cut by 6 bases and J by 1 base, with 15 bases left in between. This CDR3 has 16 amino acids. The germline CDR1 and CDR2 sequences are SEHNR and FQNEAQ (reference sequence). The DNA of the CDR3 is TGTGCCAGCAGAATAGGGGCAGCGAAGAACACCGGGGAGCTGTTTTTT. Protein sequence: CASRIGAAKNTGELFF. The entire variable domain, with the rest obtained from reference TRBV7-9 and TRBJ2-2, is as follows: DTGVSQNPRHKITKRGQNVTFRCDPISEHNRLYWYRQTLGQGPEFLTYFQNEAQLEKSRLLSDRFSAERPKGSFSTLEIQRTEQGDSAMYLCASRIGAAKNTGELFFGEGSRLTVL.

This chain connects TRBV20-1 to TRBJ1-5; D is unresolved. Trimming took 5 bases from V and 4 from J, leaving 3 bases between them. Germline values: CDR1 DFQATT, CDR2 SNEGSKA (reference sequence). The CDR3 length is 10 residues. The CDR3 bases are TGCAGTGCTGATAATCAGCCCCAGCATTTT. This encodes CSADNQPQHF.

CDR3 amino acids: CASSGGFTDTQYF. For the CDR3, the DNA is TGTGCCAGCAGTGGTGGGTTCACAGATACGCAGTATTTT. This chain joins TRBV6-1 and TRBJ2-3; D ambiguous. The germline gives CDR1 MNHNS, CDR2 SASEGT. V was pared by 4 bases and J by 2 bases, with 7 bases between. CDR3 size: 13 residues.

The sample holds many counts of this clonotype. This sequence joins TRBV15 and TRBJ2-7; 8 positions agree with TRBD1. The CDR3 sequence is 11 residues long. The V gene's germline CDR1 is LNHNV and CDR2 YYDKDF (reference sequence). The CDR3 protein is CATRPWTGTLV. The CDR3 bases are TGTGCCACCAGACCCTGGACAGGGACTCTGGTC.

This clonotype was detected a few times. This chain joins TRBV29-1 and TRBJ2-6; either TRBD1 or TRBD2 may fit D (5 bases each). Germline V gene sequence: CDR1 SQVTM, CDR2 ANQGSEA. This CDR3 spans 16 amino acids. Trimming took 4 bases from V and 0 from J, leaving 13 bases between them. The CDR3 coding sequence is TGCAGCGTTGGGGACGTCCGGGCCTCTGGGGCCAACGTCCTGACTTTC. Its protein product is CSVGDVRASGANVLTF.